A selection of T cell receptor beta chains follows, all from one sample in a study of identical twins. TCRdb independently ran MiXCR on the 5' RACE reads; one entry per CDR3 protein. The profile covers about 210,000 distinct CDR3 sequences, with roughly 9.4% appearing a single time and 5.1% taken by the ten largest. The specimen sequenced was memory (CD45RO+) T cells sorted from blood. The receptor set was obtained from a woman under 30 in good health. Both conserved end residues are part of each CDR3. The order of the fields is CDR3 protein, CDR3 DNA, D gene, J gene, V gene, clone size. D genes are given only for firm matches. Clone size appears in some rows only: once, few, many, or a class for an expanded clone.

cdr3_aa: CSAGGVDQPQHF
cdr3_nt: TGCAGTGCTGGCGGGGTCGATCAGCCCCAGCATTTT
d_call: .
j_call: TRBJ1-5
v_call: TRBV20-1
clone_size: few

cdr3_aa: CASSSMRRDRDSYEQYF
cdr3_nt: TGTGCCAGCAGCTCGATGCGCCGGGACAGGGATTCCTACGAGCAGTACTTC
d_call: TRBD1
j_call: TRBJ2-7
v_call: TRBV7-9
clone_size: .

cdr3_aa: CASSLTGVNEKLFF
cdr3_nt: TGTGCCAGCAGCTTAACAGGGGTAAATGAAAAACTGTTTTTT
d_call: TRBD1
j_call: TRBJ1-4
v_call: TRBV7-2
clone_size: .

cdr3_aa: CASSLVSDEQFF
cdr3_nt: TGTGCCAGTAGTTTGGTCTCGGATGAGCAGTTCTTC
d_call: .
j_call: TRBJ2-1
v_call: TRBV19
clone_size: few

cdr3_aa: CASSVFINSPLHF
cdr3_nt: TGTGCCAGCAGCGTTTTTATTAATTCACCCCTCCACTTT
d_call: .
j_call: TRBJ1-6
v_call: TRBV9
clone_size: many

cdr3_aa: CASSVAEGTVQGGLF
cdr3_nt: .
d_call: .
j_call: TRBJ2-1
v_call: TRBV9
clone_size: few

cdr3_aa: CASSNRDPNTEAFF
cdr3_nt: TGTGCCAGCAGCAACCGGGACCCGAACACTGAAGCTTTCTTT
d_call: .
j_call: TRBJ1-1
v_call: TRBV3-1
clone_size: .

cdr3_aa: CSAPRRGLGQFF
cdr3_nt: TGCAGTGCTCCCCGCCGGGGACTGGGGCAGTTCTTC
d_call: .
j_call: TRBJ2-1
v_call: TRBV20-1
clone_size: few

cdr3_aa: CASTLGRPGGNNEQFF
cdr3_nt: TGTGCCAGCACACTCGGGCGGCCAGGGGGGAACAATGAGCAGTTCTTC
d_call: .
j_call: TRBJ2-1
v_call: TRBV12-3/TRBV12-4
clone_size: many

cdr3_aa: CASSYGVLGDQYF
cdr3_nt: TGTGCCAGCAGTTACGGTGTTCTGGGGGACCAGTACTTC
d_call: .
j_call: TRBJ2-5
v_call: TRBV6-6
clone_size: many

cdr3_aa: CSARDQGGGEAFF
cdr3_nt: TGCAGTGCTAGAGACCAGGGTGGTGGTGAAGCTTTCTTT
d_call: .
j_call: TRBJ1-1
v_call: TRBV20-1
clone_size: .

cdr3_aa: CASSQEWSQAYEQYF
cdr3_nt: TGTGCCAGCAGCCAAGAGTGGTCACAGGCCTACGAGCAGTACTTC
d_call: .
j_call: TRBJ2-7
v_call: TRBV4-2
clone_size: few

cdr3_aa: CASSWIAATDTQYF
cdr3_nt: TGTGCCAGCAGTTGGATAGCGGCCACAGATACGCAGTATTTT
d_call: .
j_call: TRBJ2-3
v_call: TRBV27
clone_size: few

cdr3_aa: CASSSRQGGQAFF
cdr3_nt: TGTGCCAGCAGCTCCCGACAGGGCGGGCAAGCTTTCTTT
d_call: TRBD1
j_call: TRBJ1-1
v_call: TRBV7-2
clone_size: few

cdr3_aa: CASSESLLGREQFF
cdr3_nt: TGCGCCAGCAGTGAGTCTTTACTGGGCAGAGAGCAGTTCTTC
d_call: .
j_call: TRBJ2-1
v_call: TRBV10-1
clone_size: few

cdr3_aa: CASSPLRGSNQPQHF
cdr3_nt: TGTGCCAGCAGTCCCCTGAGGGGCAGCAATCAGCCCCAGCATTTT
d_call: .
j_call: TRBJ1-5
v_call: TRBV27
clone_size: .

cdr3_aa: CAGGGRYEQYF
cdr3_nt: TGTGCCGGGGGAGGGAGATACGAGCAGTACTTC
d_call: TRBD2
j_call: TRBJ2-7
v_call: TRBV11-2
clone_size: few

cdr3_aa: CASSLMRAYNEQFF
cdr3_nt: TGTGCCAGCAGCTTAATGCGGGCCTACAATGAGCAGTTCTTC
d_call: .
j_call: TRBJ2-1
v_call: TRBV11-2
clone_size: many

cdr3_aa: CASSEQLAGADTQYF
cdr3_nt: TGTGCCAGCAGTGAACAACTAGCGGGAGCAGATACGCAGTATTTT
d_call: TRBD2
j_call: TRBJ2-3
v_call: TRBV2
clone_size: many

cdr3_aa: CASSFDYEQYF
cdr3_nt: TGTGCCAGCAGCTTCGACTACGAGCAGTACTTC
d_call: .
j_call: TRBJ2-7
v_call: TRBV11-1
clone_size: few

cdr3_aa: CASSGGTGTYEQYF
cdr3_nt: TGCGCCAGCAGCGGGGGGACAGGGACCTACGAGCAGTACTTC
d_call: TRBD1
j_call: TRBJ2-7
v_call: TRBV5-1
clone_size: many

cdr3_aa: CASNPRGRFAYNEQFF
cdr3_nt: TGTGCCAGCAACCCTAGGGGGAGGTTCGCCTACAATGAGCAGTTCTTC
d_call: .
j_call: TRBJ2-1
v_call: TRBV11-2
clone_size: .

cdr3_aa: CASSQSRAITTEAFF
cdr3_nt: TGTGCCAGCAGCCAAAGCAGGGCTATCACCACTGAAGCTTTCTTT
d_call: .
j_call: TRBJ1-1
v_call: TRBV7-9
clone_size: once

cdr3_aa: CASSLGAGSYEQYF
cdr3_nt: TGTGCCAGCAGCTTAGGGGCAGGCTCCTACGAGCAGTACTTC
d_call: .
j_call: TRBJ2-7
v_call: TRBV11-2
clone_size: many

cdr3_aa: CASSDGTGSYEQYF
cdr3_nt: TGTGCCAGCAGTGACGGGACAGGGTCCTACGAGCAGTACTTC
d_call: TRBD1
j_call: TRBJ2-7
v_call: TRBV6-4
clone_size: many

cdr3_aa: CASSLVPGLNNEQFF
cdr3_nt: TGTGCCAGCAGCTTAGTTCCGGGACTGAACAATGAGCAGTTCTTC
d_call: .
j_call: TRBJ2-1
v_call: TRBV7-8
clone_size: .

cdr3_aa: CSAPQGFRGQYF
cdr3_nt: TGCAGTGCCCCACAGGGGTTCCGGGGGCAGTATTTT
d_call: TRBD1
j_call: TRBJ2-3
v_call: TRBV20-1
clone_size: .

cdr3_aa: CASSAGQPTDTQYF
cdr3_nt: TGTGCCAGCAGCGCAGGACAGCCCACGGATACGCAGTATTTT
d_call: .
j_call: TRBJ2-3
v_call: TRBV9
clone_size: .